This T cell receptor beta chain was sequenced in a study of T-cell reconstitution after alpha-beta-depleted transplantation in children. Study-wide points: Fresh T-cell production supplied most of the T-cell counts and diversity seen one year after transplant. Reportedly, only several hundred clones from non-depleted graft cells drove alpha-beta T-cell counts at about two months. Recipient T cells and thymic progenitors that survived were the source of the high TCRbeta diversity seen at day 60 in some patients.

A library of TCRbeta sequences, prepared with unique molecular identifiers, was generated. TCRdb reprocessed the PCR reads with MiXCR, giving one entry per CDR3 protein. The sample lists hundreds of thousands of distinct CDR3 sequences, about an eighth occurring once. About this clonotype itself: Antigen specificity is unknown. A much bigger clone sits one base away, suggesting this may be a read error.

This TCR was recovered from a male patient younger than 18 who had a stem cell transplant for acute myeloid leukemia, so the T cells may come from the graft donor. The starting material was PBMCs, mostly from graft donor cells, obtained 360 days after TCRalphabeta/CD19-depleted stem cell transplant.

In nucleotides, the CDR3 is TGTGCCAGCAGGGGCATCCCGAACACCGGGGAGGTGTTTTTT. Translating it yields CASRGIPNTGEVFF. This rearrangement joins TRBV25-1 to TRBJ2-2; D possibly corresponds to TRBD2 (6 bases). This CDR3 is built from 14 residues. Germline loops: CDR1 MGHDK, CDR2 SYGVNS.